These 18 T cell receptor beta chains were all obtained from the same sample, sequenced in a study of T cell responses to AZD1222 COVID-19 vaccine (dated by TCRdb to the early 2020s). The sample's time point label is to be understood as: baseline before first vaccination. Libraries were built with the immunoSEQ multiplex PCR assay. As stored in TCRdb, this immuneACCESS dataset retains in-frame rearrangements with V and J assigned. A fraction of the clones does not appear; measured against another copy, unresolved V genes explain less than half of the discrepancy, and the remainder lacks a known reason. The sample contains about 150,000 clones, about 93% of them found a single time. The ten largest clones take up under 2% of the sample. This specimen was peripheral blood, taken on day 0 of AZD1222 vaccination. These receptors originate from an adult in good health.

The sample holds one count of this clone. The chain combines TRBV10-1 with TRBJ2-1, with 10 bases aligning to TRBD1. This CDR3 is 16 amino acids long. J lost 3 bases, V lost 6 bases, and 8 bases had no gene match. Per the germline V gene, CDR1 is WNHNN and CDR2 is SYGVQD (reference sequence). CDR3 protein: CASSTTGTGDYNEQFF. The CDR3 DNA reads TGCGCCAGCAGCACGACCGGGACAGGGGACTACAATGAGCAGTTCTTC.

The CDR3, as DNA: TGCGCCAGCAGCCAAGCATACAGGGAAGAGACCCAGTACTTC. Translation: CASSQAYREETQYF. The V and J genes are TRBV4-1 and TRBJ2-5, with D possibly being TRBD1 (6 bases). Trimming took off 1 base at V and 3 bases at J, with 9 bases between the two ends. Germline CDR1 is MGHRA and CDR2 is YSYEKL. There are 14 residues in the CDR3.

This clone was seen a few times. This sequence joins TRBV29-1 and TRBJ1-1; the match to TRBD1 covers 7 bases. The V gene's germline CDR1 is SQVTM and CDR2 ANQGSEA. This CDR3 is 13 amino acids long. J was trimmed by 4 bases and V by 7 bases; bases with no gene match: 9. The CDR3 nucleotides are TGCAGCGCTACAGGGGTGACGACCACTGAAGCTTTCTTT. Amino acids: CSATGVTTTEAFF.

This clone was counted once. This chain joins TRBV19 and TRBJ2-2, with TRBD2 matching 10 bases. Germline values: CDR1 LNHDA, CDR2 SQIVND (reference sequence). J lost 1 base, V lost 6 bases, and 2 bases had no gene match. The CDR3 has 15 residues. CDR3 in DNA: TGTGCCAGTAGACGACTAGCGGGGAACACCGGGGAGCTGTTTTTT. Translated: CASRRLAGNTGELFF. The full variable domain, in which reference TRBV19 and TRBJ2-2 provide the parts outside the CDR3, is DGGITQSPKYLFRKEGQNVTLSCEQNLNHDAMYWYRQDPGQGLRLIYYSQIVNDFQKGDIAEGYSVSREKKESFPLTVTSAQKNPTAFYLCASRRLAGNTGELFFGEGSRLTVL.

This chain joins TRBV6-6 and TRBJ2-7; a possible D gene is TRBD2 (5 bases). Trimming removed 0 bases from V and 6 bases from J, with 12 bases in between. Germline CDR1 and CDR2: MNHNY and SVGAGI (reference sequence). This CDR3 has 14 amino acids. CDR3 sequence: CASSYSDPSSEQYF. In DNA form, the CDR3 reads TGTGCCAGCAGTTACTCTGATCCTAGCAGCGAGCAGTACTTC.

CDR3 DNA sequence: TGTGCCAGCAGCTTAGAAGGTCATGAGACCCAGTACTTC. This sequence encodes CASSLEGHETQYF. The chain combines TRBV7-7 with TRBJ2-5, with D unresolved. Germline V gene data show CDR1 as SSHAT and CDR2 as FNYEAQ (reference sequence). Trimming shortened V by 1 base and J by 5 bases, and 8 bases separated the two germline ends. The CDR3 is made up of 13 amino acids.

The rearrangement links TRBV2 to TRBJ1-5, with 8 bases aligning to TRBD1. The CDR3 consists of 13 residues. Germline CDR1 is SNHLY and CDR2 is FYNNEI. Losses at the gene ends were 10 bases for V and 2 bases for J; bases not matched to a gene: 4. The CDR3 spells CATTTGGNQPQHF. The CDR3 region has the DNA TGTGCCACTACGACAGGGGGCAATCAGCCCCAGCATTTT.

This chain joins TRBV6-5 and TRBJ1-6; D remains unclear. The CDR3 contains 14 residues. Germline CDR1 MNHEY, CDR2 SVGAGI. V gave up 2 bases and J gave up 6 bases, with 8 bases separating them. This CDR3 is CASSYRSSNSPLHF. The CDR3 nucleotides are TGTGCCAGCAGTTACAGGAGCTCTAATTCACCCCTCCACTTT.

This chain links TRBV9 with TRBJ1-1; 9 nucleotides align to TRBD1. V shed 3 bases, J shed 4 bases, and the junction held 7 bases outside the gene matches. Germline V gene lookup returns CDR1 SGDLS and CDR2 YYNGEE. The CDR3 sequence is 15 residues long. Here the CDR3 DNA reads TGTGCCAGCAGCGCCCGACAGGGGGGCACCACTGAAGCTTTCTTT. Its translation: CASSARQGGTTEAFF.

This clone was detected only a few times. V gene TRBV9 combines with J gene TRBJ1-4; 9 bases line up with TRBD1. Germline trimming cut 5 bases from V and 7 bases from J; bases unmatched to any gene: 6. Germline V gene data show CDR1 as SGDLS and CDR2 as YYNGEE. The CDR3 covers 14 residues. The CDR3: CASSRGQGGEKLFF. DNA for the CDR3: TGTGCCAGCAGTCGGGGACAGGGCGGTGAAAAACTGTTTTTT.

The CDR3 protein is CASTQNSYEQYF. DNA of the CDR3: TGTGCCAGCACACAGAACTCCTACGAGCAGTACTTC. The chain uses TRBV6-5 and TRBJ2-7; D unclear. Trimming left V 7 bases short and J 0 bases short, with 7 bases between. The V gene's germline CDR1 is MNHEY and CDR2 SVGAGI. The CDR3 sequence is 12 residues long.

The chain has TRBV5-1 and TRBJ2-5; possible D gene TRBD1, 5 bases. Germline-derived CDR1 and CDR2 are SGHRS and YFSETQ. This CDR3 spans 14 amino acids. With 4 bases removed from V and 2 bases from J, the gap between germline ends came to 12 bases. In DNA, the CDR3 is TGCGCCAGCAGCCCGACAGAACCTCAAGAGACCCAGTACTTC. Translated, it gives CASSPTEPQETQYF.

The genes are TRBV11-2 and TRBJ2-7, with D possibly being TRBD2 (5 bases). Germline CDR1 is SGHAT and CDR2 is FQNNGV. CDR3 length equals 13 residues. Trimming left V 3 bases short and J 2 bases short, with 8 bases between. The CDR3 is CASSFGDTYEQYF. In DNA, the CDR3 is TGTGCCAGCAGCTTCGGGGATACCTACGAGCAGTACTTC.

This clone was seen only once. The chain carries TRBV5-4 and TRBJ1-4; possible D gene TRBD1, 6 bases. The CDR3 loop spans 16 amino acids. Germline loops: CDR1 SGHNT, CDR2 YYREEE (reference sequence). V lost 0 bases to trimming and J lost 3 bases, with 12 bases between them. The CDR3 DNA follows: TGTGCCAGCAGCTTGGGCGGGGGCTCGCCTAATGAAAAACTGTTTTTT. Translating it yields CASSLGGGSPNEKLFF.

The rearrangement joins TRBV19 to TRBJ2-7; weak D call: TRBD1 (5 bases). Trimming took off 5 bases at V and 0 bases at J, with 17 bases between the two ends. The CDR3 is 16 amino acids. The germline V gene has CDR1 LNHDA and CDR2 SQIVND (reference sequence). CDR3 nucleotide sequence: TGTGCCAGTAGTTCCCCCTACGACAGCCTCTCCTACGAGCAGTACTTC. Translation: CASSSPYDSLSYEQYF.

The V gene is TRBV9, the J gene TRBJ2-1, with a weak D call TRBD2 (5 bases). From germline, CDR1 is SGDLS and CDR2 YYNGEE. V was pared by 3 bases and J by 10 bases, with 17 bases between. This CDR3 spans 14 amino acids. CDR3 bases: TGTGCCAGCAGCGCCGATCTGGGATCGGGAGAGCAGTTCTTC. Translation: CASSADLGSGEQFF.

The V and J genes are TRBV5-6 and TRBJ2-5; D might be TRBD1 (6 bases). V was trimmed by 2 bases and J by 5 bases, leaving 13 bases between them. Germline V gene lookup returns CDR1 SGHDT and CDR2 YYEEEE. The CDR3 sequence is 14 residues long. This CDR3 reads CASSLQGIRETQYF. The DNA for the CDR3 is TGTGCCAGCAGCTTACAGGGTATCAGGGAGACCCAGTACTTC.

The gene calls are TRBV10-3 and TRBJ1-1, with D hard to call. This CDR3 has 12 amino acids. V was trimmed by 11 bases and J by 2 bases, leaving 12 bases between them. Looked up from germline, CDR1 is ENHRY and CDR2 is SYGVKD. CDR3 loop: CASKGPNTEAFF. CDR3 coding DNA: TGTGCCTCTAAGGGCCCTAACACTGAAGCTTTCTTT.